This T cell receptor (beta chain) emerged from a study of blood T cell repertoires in COVID-19. As for the study in general: Samples came from the United States, Italy and Spain, spanning acute and convalescent COVID-19. Sources were T cells, B-cell-depleted T cells, or PBMCs; the material itself was cDNA or gDNA.

V was pared by 2 bases and J by 0 bases, with 21 bases between. This CDR3 is built from 18 residues. Germline assignment: CDR1 GTSNPN and CDR2 SVGIG (reference sequence). In the original analysis: For nucleated cells, counts were estimated from reference gene primer amplification. TCRdb's table, derived via immunoSEQ multiplex PCR, lists solely in-frame clones and lacks some. V and J calls plus clone size are reproduced from that table; the DNA served to infer D and trimming. Of about 110,000 clones detected, 75% to 95% appear once; the ten largest clones hold roughly 1.3%. The rearrangement uses TRBV30 and TRBJ2-3, with D tentatively TRBD1 (6 bases). Sequenced sample: peripheral blood. The sequence derives from a woman aged 25 to 39 with acute or convalescent COVID-19. CDR3 DNA: TGTGCCTGGAGTCGGGCGGCTCTCTCAACAGGGAGCACAGATACGCAGTATTTT. This translates into CAWSRAALSTGSTDTQYF.